This T cell receptor beta chain originates from a study of blood T cells in healthy people across ages. Broader study findings: Strongly correlated with naive T cell percentage was TCR beta diversity. Higher diversity and more naive CD4+ cells were features of long-lived donors, compared to aged donors. What prevented conclusive comparison of naive and antigen-experienced cells was that PBMCs were unsorted.

The authors ran a second PCR of 7 to 11 cycles using a sample-barcoded 5' primer and a J-beta primer mix. From the 5' RACE reads, TCRdb called clonotypes with MiXCR, one entry per CDR3 protein. The repertoire holds over a million distinct CDR3 sequences, with around 39% as singletons. This CDR3 is built from 15 residues. Germline V gives CDR1 MNHEY, CDR2 SVGEGT. V lost 2 bases and J 6 bases, leaving 14 bases between the germline ends. With regard to this clonotype: Its antigen remains unknown.

This clonotype was sampled from a woman younger than 35 in good health. The chain employs TRBV6-2 or TRBV6-3 and TRBJ1-5; a weak D match, TRBD1 (6 bases). Sequencing input: blood. The CDR3 bases are TGTGCCAGCAGTTACGGCGCAGGGGTGCGTCAGCCCCAGCATTTT. Its protein is CASSYGAGVRQPQHF.